This T cell receptor beta chain was profiled in a study of Tregs in tolerant kidney transplant recipients. Notes on the study in general: Activated donor B cell expansion appeared to reveal the most relevant donor-specific TCRbeta repertoire. Biological reproducibility was not directly addressed in this study.

This clone was picked up a small number of times. What it binds is unknown. The assay was immunoSEQ multiplex PCR, and TCRdb's table has in-frame clones only and misses some. The sample has tens of thousands of clones, roughly nine tenths seen once; the top ten hold about 0.7%. An overnight rest at 37°C with roughly 200 IU/ml IL-2 preceded regulatory T cell sorting from thawed PBMCs. Germline V gene sequence: CDR1 SGHNT, CDR2 YYREEE (reference sequence). J was trimmed by 3 bases and V by 0 bases; bases with no gene match: 12. CDR3 length: 17 residues. The clonotype comes from a human donor in good health. The sequencing sample was made of Tregs from blood. The rearrangement links TRBV5-4 to TRBJ2-7; the match to TRBD1 covers 7 bases. Here the CDR3 reads CASSLAGGYPTVYEQYF. For the CDR3, the DNA is TGTGCCAGCAGCTTGGCAGGGGGTTATCCTACCGTCTACGAGCAGTACTTC.